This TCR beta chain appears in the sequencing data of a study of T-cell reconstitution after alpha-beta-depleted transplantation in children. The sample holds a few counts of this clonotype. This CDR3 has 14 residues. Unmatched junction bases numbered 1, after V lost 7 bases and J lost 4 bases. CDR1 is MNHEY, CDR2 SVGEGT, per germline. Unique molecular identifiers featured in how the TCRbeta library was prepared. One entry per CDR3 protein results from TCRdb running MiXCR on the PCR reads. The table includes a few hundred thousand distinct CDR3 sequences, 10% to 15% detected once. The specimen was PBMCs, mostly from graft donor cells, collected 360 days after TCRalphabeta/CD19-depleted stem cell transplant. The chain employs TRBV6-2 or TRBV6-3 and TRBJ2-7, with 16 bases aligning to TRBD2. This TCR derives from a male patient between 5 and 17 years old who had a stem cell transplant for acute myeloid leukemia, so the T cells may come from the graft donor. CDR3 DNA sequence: TGTGCCAGCACGGGACTAGCGGGAGGGTACGAGCAGTACTTC. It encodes CASTGLAGGYEQYF.